Following are 2 T cell receptor beta chains from one sample sequenced in a study of blood T cell repertoires in COVID-19. Sequenced by immunoSEQ multiplex PCR; TCRdb stores in-frame clones only, minus some. The sample carries roughly 190,000 clones, more than 70% recorded once. Sample: peripheral blood. These TCRs come from a woman between 40 and 50 years old who had recovered from COVID-19.

This chain uses TRBV9 with TRBJ2-5, with 11 bases identical to TRBD2. Trimming cost V 4 bases and J 6 bases; bases outside gene matches: 11. The length of the CDR3 is 16 residues. Looked up from germline, CDR1 is SGDLS and CDR2 is YYNGEE. The CDR3 protein is CASSPEASGRRKTQYF. The CDR3 DNA follows: TGTGCCAGCAGCCCCGAGGCTAGCGGGAGGAGGAAGACCCAGTACTTC.

There are a few counts of this clone. The rearrangement uses TRBV9 and TRBJ1-6; no definite D call. CDR3 length: 14 amino acids. V was trimmed by 1 base and J by 6 bases, leaving 8 bases between them. Per the germline V gene, CDR1 is SGDLS and CDR2 is YYNGEE. This chain's CDR3 is CASSVSVLNSPLHF. Here the CDR3 DNA reads TGTGCCAGCAGCGTATCAGTCCTTAATTCACCCCTCCACTTT.